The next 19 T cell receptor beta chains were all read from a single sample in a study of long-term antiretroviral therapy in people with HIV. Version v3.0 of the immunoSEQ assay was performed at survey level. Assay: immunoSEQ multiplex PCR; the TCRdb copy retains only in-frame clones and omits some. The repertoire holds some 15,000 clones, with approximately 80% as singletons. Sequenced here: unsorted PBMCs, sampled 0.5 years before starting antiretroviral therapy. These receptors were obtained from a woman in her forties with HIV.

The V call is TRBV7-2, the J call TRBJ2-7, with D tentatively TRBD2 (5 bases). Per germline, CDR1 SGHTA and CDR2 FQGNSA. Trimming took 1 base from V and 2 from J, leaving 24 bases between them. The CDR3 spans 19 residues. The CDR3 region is CASSLVYQDSLFFTYEQYF. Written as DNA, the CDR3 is TGTGCCAGCAGCTTAGTTTACCAGGACTCATTATTTTTCACCTACGAGCAGTACTTC.

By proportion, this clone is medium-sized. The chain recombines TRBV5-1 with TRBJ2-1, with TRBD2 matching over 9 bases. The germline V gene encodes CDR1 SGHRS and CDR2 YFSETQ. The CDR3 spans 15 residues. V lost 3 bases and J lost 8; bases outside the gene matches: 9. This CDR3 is CASSWGASGEDEQFF. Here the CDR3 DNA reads TGCGCCAGCAGCTGGGGCGCTAGCGGGGAAGATGAGCAGTTCTTC.

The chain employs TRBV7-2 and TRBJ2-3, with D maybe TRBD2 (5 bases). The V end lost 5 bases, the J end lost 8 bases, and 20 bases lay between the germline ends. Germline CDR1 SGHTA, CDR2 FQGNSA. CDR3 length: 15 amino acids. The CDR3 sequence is CASSGSKDSKGTQYF. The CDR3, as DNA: TGTGCCAGCAGCGGCAGTAAGGACTCGAAGGGTACGCAGTATTTT.

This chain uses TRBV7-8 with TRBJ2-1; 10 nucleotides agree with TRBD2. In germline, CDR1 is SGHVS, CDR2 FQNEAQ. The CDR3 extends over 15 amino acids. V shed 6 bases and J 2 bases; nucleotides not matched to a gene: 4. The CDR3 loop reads CASRLAGTPYNEQFF. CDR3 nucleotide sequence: TGTGCCAGCAGACTAGCGGGGACCCCCTACAATGAGCAGTTCTTC.

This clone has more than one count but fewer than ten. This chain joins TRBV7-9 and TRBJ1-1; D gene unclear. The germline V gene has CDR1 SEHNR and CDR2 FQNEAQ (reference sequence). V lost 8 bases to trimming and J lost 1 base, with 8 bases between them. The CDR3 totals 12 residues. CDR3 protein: CASAYGNTEAFF. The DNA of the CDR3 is TGTGCCAGCGCATACGGGAACACTGAAGCTTTCTTT.

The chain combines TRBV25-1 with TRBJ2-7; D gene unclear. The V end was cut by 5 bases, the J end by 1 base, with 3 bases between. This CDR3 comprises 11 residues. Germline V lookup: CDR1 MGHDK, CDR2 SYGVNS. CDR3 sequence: CASSLSYEQYF. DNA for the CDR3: TGTGCCAGCAGTCTGTCCTACGAGCAGTACTTC.

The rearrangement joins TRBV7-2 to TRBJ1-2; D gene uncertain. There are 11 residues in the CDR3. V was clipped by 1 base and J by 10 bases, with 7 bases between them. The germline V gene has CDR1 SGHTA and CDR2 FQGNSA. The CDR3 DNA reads TGTGCCAGCAGCTTAGGAACCACCTACACCTTC. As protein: CASSLGTTYTF.

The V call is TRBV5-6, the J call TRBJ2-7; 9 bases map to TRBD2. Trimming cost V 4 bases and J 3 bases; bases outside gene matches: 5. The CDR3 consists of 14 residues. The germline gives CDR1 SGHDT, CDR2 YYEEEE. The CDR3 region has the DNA TGTGCCAGCAGCCCGGGACTAGCAGTCTACGAGCAGTACTTC. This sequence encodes CASSPGLAVYEQYF.

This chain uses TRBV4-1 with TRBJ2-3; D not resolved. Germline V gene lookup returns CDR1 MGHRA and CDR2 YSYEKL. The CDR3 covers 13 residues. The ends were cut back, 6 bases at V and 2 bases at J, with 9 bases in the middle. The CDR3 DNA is TGCGCCAGCAGAGGGTCGAACACAGATACGCAGTATTTT. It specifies CASRGSNTDTQYF.

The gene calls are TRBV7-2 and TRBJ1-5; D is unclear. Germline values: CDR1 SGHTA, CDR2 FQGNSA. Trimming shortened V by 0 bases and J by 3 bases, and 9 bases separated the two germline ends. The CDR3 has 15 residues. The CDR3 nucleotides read TGTGCCAGCAGCTTAGCGGGCAGCCTCAATCAGCCCCAGCATTTT. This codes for CASSLAGSLNQPQHF.

CDR3 sequence reads: CASSLVDRGRNTEAFF. As DNA, the CDR3 is TGCGCCAGCAGCTTGGTAGACAGGGGGCGTAACACTGAAGCTTTCTTT. The chain links TRBV5-1 to TRBJ1-1, with 10 bases lining up with TRBD1. The CDR3 covers 16 residues. Germline V CDR1 and CDR2: SGHRS, YFSETQ. With V trimmed by 0 bases and J by 2 bases, 4 bases remained unmatched.

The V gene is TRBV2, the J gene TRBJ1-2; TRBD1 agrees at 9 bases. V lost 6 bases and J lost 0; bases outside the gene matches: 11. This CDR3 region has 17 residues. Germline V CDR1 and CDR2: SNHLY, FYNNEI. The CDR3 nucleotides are TGTGCCAGCAGCGTCACCGGGACAGGGTCCTCTAACTATGGCTACACCTTC. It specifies CASSVTGTGSSNYGYTF.

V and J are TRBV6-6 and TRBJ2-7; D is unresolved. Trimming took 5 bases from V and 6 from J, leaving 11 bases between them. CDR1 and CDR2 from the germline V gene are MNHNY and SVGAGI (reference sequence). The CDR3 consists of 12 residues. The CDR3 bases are TGTGCCAGCAGTCAGAGGACCTCCGAGCAGTACTTC. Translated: CASSQRTSEQYF.

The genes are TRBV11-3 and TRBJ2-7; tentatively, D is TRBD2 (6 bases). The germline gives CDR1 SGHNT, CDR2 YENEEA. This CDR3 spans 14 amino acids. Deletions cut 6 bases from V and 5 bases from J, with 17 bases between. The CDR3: CASSSYGGGNEQYF. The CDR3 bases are TGTGCCAGCAGTTCCTACGGAGGAGGGAACGAGCAGTACTTC. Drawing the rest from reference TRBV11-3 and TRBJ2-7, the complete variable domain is EAGVVQSPRYKIIEKKQPVAFWCNPISGHNTLYWYLQNLGQGPELLIRYENEEAVDDSQLPKDRFSAERLKGVDSTLKIQPAELGDSAVYLCASSSYGGGNEQYFGPGTRLTVT.

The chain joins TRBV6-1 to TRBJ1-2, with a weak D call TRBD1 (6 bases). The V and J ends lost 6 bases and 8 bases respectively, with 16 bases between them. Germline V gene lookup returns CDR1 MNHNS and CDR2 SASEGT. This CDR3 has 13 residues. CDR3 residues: CASRFGGRGGYTF. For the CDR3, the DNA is TGTGCCAGCAGATTTGGGGGGCGGGGCGGCTACACCTTC.

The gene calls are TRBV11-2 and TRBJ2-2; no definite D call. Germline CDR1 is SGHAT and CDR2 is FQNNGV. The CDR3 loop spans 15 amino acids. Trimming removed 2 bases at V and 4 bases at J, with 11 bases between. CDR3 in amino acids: CASSLKVSGTGELFF. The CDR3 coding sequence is TGTGCCAGCAGCTTAAAGGTGTCAGGCACCGGGGAGCTGTTTTTT. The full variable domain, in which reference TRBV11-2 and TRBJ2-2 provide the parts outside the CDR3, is EAGVAQSPRYKIIEKRQSVAFWCNPISGHATLYWYQQILGQGPKLLIQFQNNGVVDDSQLPKDRFSAERLKGVDSTLKIQPAKLEDSAVYLCASSLKVSGTGELFFGEGSRLTVL.

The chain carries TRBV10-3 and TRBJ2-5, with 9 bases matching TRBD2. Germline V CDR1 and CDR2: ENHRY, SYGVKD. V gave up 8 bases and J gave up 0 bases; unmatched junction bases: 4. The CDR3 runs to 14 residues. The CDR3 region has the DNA TGTGCCATCTCAGCGGGAGGTAACCAAGAGACCCAGTACTTC. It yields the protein CAISAGGNQETQYF.

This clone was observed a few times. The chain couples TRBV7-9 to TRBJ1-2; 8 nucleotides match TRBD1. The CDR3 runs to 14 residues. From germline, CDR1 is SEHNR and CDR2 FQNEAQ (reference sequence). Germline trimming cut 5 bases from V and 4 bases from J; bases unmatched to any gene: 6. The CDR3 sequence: CASSHSTGVYGYTF. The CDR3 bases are TGTGCCAGCAGCCACTCGACAGGGGTCTATGGCTACACCTTC. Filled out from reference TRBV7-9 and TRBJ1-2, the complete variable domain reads DTGVSQNPRHKITKRGQNVTFRCDPISEHNRLYWYRQTLGQGPEFLTYFQNEAQLEKSRLLSDRFSAERPKGSFSTLEIQRTEQGDSAMYLCASSHSTGVYGYTFGSGTRLTVV.

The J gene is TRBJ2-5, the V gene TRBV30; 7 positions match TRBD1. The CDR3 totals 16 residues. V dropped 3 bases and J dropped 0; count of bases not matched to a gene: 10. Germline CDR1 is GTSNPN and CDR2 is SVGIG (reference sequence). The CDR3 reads CAWSGIDRAYQETQYF. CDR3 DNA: TGTGCCTGGAGCGGAATCGACAGGGCGTACCAAGAGACCCAGTACTTC.